A single sample gave rise to the 9 T cell receptor beta chains below, sequenced in a study of blood T cell repertoires in COVID-19 (dated by TCRdb to the early 2020s). Libraries were built with the immunoSEQ multiplex PCR assay. As stored in TCRdb, this immuneACCESS dataset retains in-frame rearrangements with V and J assigned. A fraction of the clones does not appear; measured against another copy, unresolved V genes explain less than half of the discrepancy, and the remainder lacks a known reason. The sample data list under 170,000 clones, and 65% to 90% of these were observed just once. The ten largest clones represent roughly 3.4% of the sample. What was sequenced was peripheral blood. Receptors were obtained from a man in his 70s with acute or convalescent COVID-19.

This sequence joins TRBV4-1 and TRBJ1-6; 9 bases line up with TRBD1. V lost 4 bases, J lost 9 bases, and 1 base stayed unmatched. The CDR3 consists of 13 residues. Germline lookup yields CDR1 MGHRA and CDR2 YSYEKL. The CDR3 sequence: CASSLQGASPLHF. The DNA of the CDR3 is TGCGCCAGCAGCCTACAGGGGGCTTCACCCCTCCACTTT.

This sequence joins TRBV28 and TRBJ1-4; 7 positions match TRBD1. The CDR3 has 15 residues. V shed 0 bases, J shed 8 bases, and the junction held 6 bases outside the gene matches. Germline values: CDR1 MDHEN, CDR2 SYDVKM. The CDR3 sequence: CASSLWAQGREKLFF. Here the CDR3 DNA reads TGTGCCAGCAGTTTATGGGCACAGGGGAGGGAAAAACTGTTTTTT.

The chain carries TRBV7-8 and TRBJ2-5; D perhaps matches TRBD1 (6 bases). CDR3 size: 16 residues. Germline V gene data show CDR1 as SGHVS and CDR2 as FQNEAQ. Trimming pared 0 bases from V and 5 bases from J, leaving 16 bases between. As DNA, the CDR3 is TGTGCCAGCAGCTTAGCCGCAAGTTGGGGGCTTGAGACCCAGTACTTC. Translating gives CASSLAASWGLETQYF. Looking up the rest from reference TRBV7-8 and TRBJ2-5 gives the full variable domain: GAGVSQSPRYKVAKRGQDVALRCDPISGHVSLFWYQQALGQGPEFLTYFQNEAQLDKSGLPSDRFFAERPEGSVSTLKIQRTQQEDSAVYLCASSLAASWGLETQYFGPGTRLLVL.

In this sample, this clone turned up a few times. V gene TRBV7-2 combines with J gene TRBJ1-2, with D possibly TRBD1 on 6 matching bases. Germline lookup yields CDR1 SGHTA and CDR2 FQGNSA. The CDR3 extends over 16 amino acids. Trimming left V 0 bases short and J 4 bases short, with 15 bases between. The CDR3: CASSLAMTGLLYGYTF. For the CDR3, the DNA is TGTGCCAGCAGCTTAGCGATGACAGGCCTGCTCTATGGCTACACCTTC.

The chain links TRBV9 to TRBJ2-7, with D unclear. The CDR3 is made up of 13 amino acids. Germline assignment: CDR1 SGDLS and CDR2 YYNGEE. Trimming removed 0 bases from V and 6 bases from J, with 10 bases in between. CDR3 residues: CASSVGSGSEQYF. DNA for the CDR3: TGTGCCAGCAGCGTAGGGTCGGGTTCCGAGCAGTACTTC.

V is TRBV20-1 and J is TRBJ1-1; D is undetermined. Germline assignment: CDR1 DFQATT and CDR2 SNEGSKA (reference sequence). V was cut by 2 bases and J by 7 bases, with 8 bases left in between. The CDR3 length is 11 residues. The DNA of the CDR3 is TGCAGTGCTAGACGAGGAGATGAAGCTTTCTTT. It is translated as CSARRGDEAFF.

V and J are TRBV27 and TRBJ1-1, with TRBD1 matching over 7 bases. Unmatched junction bases numbered 16, after V lost 6 bases and J lost 0 bases. In germline, CDR1 is MNHEY, CDR2 SMNVEV (reference sequence). CDR3 length: 18 residues. Written as DNA, the CDR3 is TGTGCCAGCAGCTTTTACCCGGGACAGATTCTCATGAACACTGAAGCTTTCTTT. It codes for CASSFYPGQILMNTEAFF.

This chain uses TRBV29-1 with TRBJ2-3; D not resolved. V was shortened by 2 bases and J by 1 base, with 4 bases between the two germline ends. In germline, CDR1 is SQVTM, CDR2 ANQGSEA. This CDR3 has 12 residues. The CDR3 coding sequence is TGCAGCGTTGAATCCGGCACAGATACGCAGTATTTT. Amino acids: CSVESGTDTQYF.

The chain has TRBV7-8 and TRBJ2-1, with 8 bases identical to TRBD2. The V gene's germline CDR1 is SGHVS and CDR2 FQNEAQ. The CDR3 consists of 15 residues. The V gene end was trimmed by 5 bases and the J gene end by 0 bases; junction bases not matched to a gene: 3. In DNA form, the CDR3 reads TGTGCCAGCAGCCGTCGGGAGGGCTCCTACAATGAGCAGTTCTTC. This gives the protein CASSRREGSYNEQFF.